The source of this T cell receptor (beta chain) is a study of blood T cell repertoires in COVID-19. The overall study: Collection of acute and convalescent COVID-19 samples took place in the United States, Italy and Spain. In each case, the material was cDNA or gDNA derived from T cells, B-cell-depleted T cells, or PBMCs.

Authors' analysis steps: The assay estimated nucleated cells by amplifying reference gene primers. Clones were read by immunoSEQ multiplex PCR, and TCRdb kept only the in-frame ones, dropping some. V and J calls and clone size come straight from that table; D and trimming were deduced from the DNA. The sample consists of some 99,000 clones, just under 90% of them appearing once. Trimming stripped 6 bases from V and 2 bases from J, with 10 bases between. The germline V gene encodes CDR1 MNHEY and CDR2 SVGAGI. This CDR3 spans 13 amino acids. This chain uses TRBV6-5 with TRBJ1-2, with D maybe TRBD1 (6 bases). Sample: peripheral blood. The sequence was collected from a human donor in a cohort sampled during active COVID-19. CDR3 sequence reads: CASSLGQNYGYTF. The CDR3 DNA follows: TGTGCCAGCAGCCTTGGACAGAACTATGGCTACACCTTC.